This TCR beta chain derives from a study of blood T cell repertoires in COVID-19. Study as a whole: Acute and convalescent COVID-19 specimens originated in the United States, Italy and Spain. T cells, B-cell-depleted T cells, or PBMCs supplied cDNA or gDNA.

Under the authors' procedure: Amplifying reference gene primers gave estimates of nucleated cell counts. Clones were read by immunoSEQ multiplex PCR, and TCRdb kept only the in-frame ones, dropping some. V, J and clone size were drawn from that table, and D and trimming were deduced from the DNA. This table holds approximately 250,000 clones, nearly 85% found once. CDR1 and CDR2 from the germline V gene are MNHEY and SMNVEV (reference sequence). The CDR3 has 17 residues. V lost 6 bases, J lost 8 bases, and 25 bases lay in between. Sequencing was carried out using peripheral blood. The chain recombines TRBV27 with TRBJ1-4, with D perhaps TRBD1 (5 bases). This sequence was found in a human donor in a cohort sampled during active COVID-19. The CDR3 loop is CASRRGLPSLNREKLFF. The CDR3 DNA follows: TGTGCCAGCAGACGGGGACTACCCTCATTGAATCGGGAAAAACTGTTTTTT.